These 20 T cell receptor beta chains originate from one sample sequenced in a study of control samples from healthy donors and cancer patients. TCRdb's copy holds only in-frame clones and misses some; the assay was immunoSEQ multiplex PCR. This table has about 77,000 clones, roughly 92% appearing once. Sequencing was carried out using blood. The receptors come from a woman in her fifties or sixties in good health.

The chain carries TRBV3-1 (or the pseudogene TRBV3-2) and TRBJ1-4, with D possibly being TRBD1 (5 bases). V was cut by 3 bases and J by 7 bases, with 18 bases left in between. Germline-derived CDR1 and CDR2 are LGHDT and YNNKEL (reference sequence). This CDR3 comprises 16 residues. The CDR3 loop reads CASSHGKRFGGEKLFF. The CDR3 DNA sequence: TGTGCCAGCAGCCACGGAAAAAGATTTGGGGGTGAAAAACTGTTTTTT.

The chain uses TRBV9 and TRBJ1-2, with 7 nucleotides matching TRBD1. Germline loops: CDR1 SGDLS, CDR2 YYNGEE. CDR3 length equals 16 residues. The V segment lost 4 bases and the J segment 7 bases; nucleotides outside the gene matches: 16. CDR3 in DNA: TGTGCCAGCAGCCAGGGAGGGGGCGGAATTCCCGTTGGCTACACCTTC. Protein product: CASSQGGGGIPVGYTF. The full variable domain, rest sourced from reference TRBV9 and TRBJ1-2, is DSGVTQTPKHLITATGQRVTLRCSPRSGDLSVYWYQQSLDQGLQFLIQYYNGEERAKGNILERFSAQQFPDLHSELNLSSLELGDSALYFCASSQGGGGIPVGYTFGSGTRLTVV.

V gene TRBV5-4 combines with J gene TRBJ2-2; a possible D gene is TRBD1 (5 bases). This CDR3 is built from 16 residues. Trimming left V 0 bases short and J 0 bases short, with 9 bases between. Germline V gene sequence: CDR1 SGHNT, CDR2 YYREEE (reference sequence). The CDR3 DNA reads TGTGCCAGCAGCTTGGGACAGCCCACGAACACCGGGGAGCTGTTTTTT. Encoded protein: CASSLGQPTNTGELFF. The entire variable domain, with the rest obtained from reference TRBV5-4 and TRBJ2-2, is as follows: ETGVTQSPTHLIKTRGQQVTLRCSSQSGHNTVSWYQQALGQGPQFIFQYYREEENGRGNFPPRFSGLQFPNYSSELNVNALELDDSALYLCASSLGQPTNTGELFFGEGSRLTVL.

The gene calls are TRBV7-3 and TRBJ2-3, with TRBD2 matching 15 bases. With 5 bases clipped from V and 4 bases from J, the junction kept 10 bases outside the gene matches. The CDR3 loop spans 18 amino acids. Germline CDR1 and CDR2: SGHTA and FQGTGA. CDR3 nucleotide sequence: TGTGCCAGCAGCCGTCTCCCGGGACTAGCGGGAGGTTCAGATACGCAGTATTTT. Its protein is CASSRLPGLAGGSDTQYF.

The chain is built from TRBV30 and TRBJ1-5, with TRBD1 identical over 9 bases. CDR1 is GTSNPN, CDR2 SVGIG, per germline (reference sequence). This CDR3 has 17 residues. J lost 4 bases, V lost 1 base, and 11 bases had no gene match. In DNA, the CDR3 is TGTGCCTGGAGTGGGGACAGGGTAAAGGATAGGAATCAGCCCCAGCATTTT. This translates into CAWSGDRVKDRNQPQHF.

V and J are TRBV2 and TRBJ2-7; no firm D call. The CDR3 totals 13 residues. CDR1 is SNHLY, CDR2 FYNNEI, per germline. The V end lost 7 bases, the J end lost 0 bases, and 10 bases lay between the germline ends. The CDR3 reads CASNPGPSYEQYF. In nucleotides, the CDR3 is TGTGCCAGCAACCCGGGCCCCTCCTACGAGCAGTACTTC.

The genes are TRBV7-9 and TRBJ1-5; no reliable D call. This CDR3 spans 15 amino acids. V gave up 5 bases and J gave up 4 bases, with 15 bases separating them. Germline CDR1 is SEHNR and CDR2 is FQNEAQ (reference sequence). CDR3 sequence (DNA): TGTGCCAGCAGCCCCCCAGGAGGAGGGAATCAGCCCCAGCATTTT. Its protein is CASSPPGGGNQPQHF.

The rearrangement links TRBV7-8 to TRBJ1-2; D is perhaps TRBD1 (6 bases). The CDR3 is 13 amino acids. The ends were cut back, 4 bases at V and 4 bases at J, with 10 bases in the middle. CDR1 is SGHVS and CDR2 is FQNEAQ in the germline V gene. CDR3 protein: CASSYRVGYGYTF. The DNA of the CDR3 is TGTGCCAGCAGCTACAGGGTGGGCTATGGCTACACCTTC.

This clone rates as medium-sized. The chain carries TRBV29-1 and TRBJ2-7, with D possibly being TRBD1 (9 bases). Trimming pared 2 bases from V and 0 bases from J, leaving 17 bases between. Germline assignment: CDR1 SQVTM and CDR2 ANQGSEA. CDR3 size: 16 residues. In DNA form, the CDR3 reads TGCAGCGTTGAAATAGCGGGACAGGGAGACTCCTACGAGCAGTACTTC. Protein: CSVEIAGQGDSYEQYF.

The rearrangement joins TRBV6-5 to TRBJ1-6, with a tentative D call TRBD1 (5 bases). There are 14 residues in the CDR3. V was pared by 7 bases and J by 7 bases, with 14 bases between. The germline gives CDR1 MNHEY, CDR2 SVGAGI. The CDR3 nucleotides are TGTGCCAGCACCGAGGGGACGGCAAATTCACCCCTCCACTTT. Amino acids: CASTEGTANSPLHF.

This clone was counted between two and nine times. The rearrangement uses TRBV19 and TRBJ1-5, with 9 bases lining up with TRBD1. In germline, CDR1 is LNHDA, CDR2 SQIVND (reference sequence). CDR3 length: 17 residues. Trimming took 7 bases from V and 5 from J; bases not matched to a gene: 15. CDR3 amino acids: CASTGQGGSPPYQPQHF. CDR3 DNA sequence: TGTGCCAGTACGGGACAGGGCGGAAGCCCTCCCTATCAGCCCCAGCATTTT.

This sequence joins TRBV7-3 and TRBJ2-4; 10 nucleotides match TRBD1. Germline loops: CDR1 SGHTA, CDR2 FQGTGA. CDR3 length: 16 amino acids. V lost 5 bases, J lost 1 base, and 5 bases stayed unmatched. DNA of the CDR3: TGTGCCAGCAGCCCGGGACAGGGGATTGCCAAAAACATTCAGTACTTC. This encodes CASSPGQGIAKNIQYF.

This chain joins TRBV4-3 and TRBJ2-1, with 9 positions matching TRBD2. This CDR3 is built from 16 residues. The germline V gene encodes CDR1 LGHNA and CDR2 YSLEER. The J segment lost 8 bases and the V segment lost 2 bases, leaving 10 bases of the junction unmatched. CDR3 nucleotide sequence: TGCGCCAGCAGCCAATCCGCGGGAGGGCCTCGTGATGAGCAGTTCTTC. Its protein product is CASSQSAGGPRDEQFF.

This sequence joins TRBV29-1 and TRBJ2-1, with D possibly being TRBD2 (5 bases). Germline CDR1 SQVTM, CDR2 ANQGSEA. Trimming shortened V by 3 bases and J by 5 bases, and 11 bases separated the two germline ends. This CDR3 is 13 amino acids long. CDR3 region: CSVDLATHNEQFF. As DNA, the CDR3 is TGCAGCGTTGATCTAGCCACACACAATGAGCAGTTCTTC.

V is TRBV30 and J is TRBJ1-4; possible D gene TRBD1, 6 bases. This CDR3 comprises 14 residues. Germline assignment: CDR1 GTSNPN and CDR2 SVGIG (reference sequence). The germline V and J ends were trimmed by 1 base and 8 bases, with 14 bases remaining between them. The CDR3: CAWSDTGPGEKLFF. In nucleotides, the CDR3 is TGTGCCTGGAGTGACACAGGGCCTGGGGAAAAACTGTTTTTT.

V gene TRBV6-4 combines with J gene TRBJ2-2; D might be TRBD1 (5 bases). V dropped 4 bases and J dropped 6 bases, with 9 bases sitting between them. Germline assignment: CDR1 MRHNA and CDR2 SNTAGT. This CDR3 has 13 amino acids. The CDR3 region has the DNA TGTGCCAGCAGTGCTCAGGGCGCCGGGGAGCTGTTTTTT. Protein: CASSAQGAGELFF.

J is TRBJ1-1 and V is TRBV7-9; no clear D. V lost 5 bases and J 4 bases, leaving 14 bases between the germline ends. Looked up from germline, CDR1 is SEHNR and CDR2 is FQNEAQ (reference sequence). This CDR3 comprises 14 residues. In DNA form, the CDR3 reads TGTGCCAGCAGCCCGACGGGGTTGGCCACTGAAGCTTTCTTT. Translated: CASSPTGLATEAFF.

The V and J genes are TRBV6-2 or TRBV6-3 and TRBJ2-3; maybe TRBD1 (5 bases). Per the germline V gene, CDR1 is MNHEY and CDR2 is SVGEGT. The CDR3 totals 14 residues. V lost 6 bases to trimming and J lost 6 bases, with 16 bases between them. The CDR3 DNA sequence: TGTGCCAGCAGCTTGACAGTCGCTTTCGATACGCAGTATTTT. It encodes CASSLTVAFDTQYF.

A single count supports this clone. The rearrangement links TRBV6-2 or TRBV6-3 to TRBJ1-1; D uncertain. Trimming took off 5 bases at V and 4 bases at J, with 11 bases between the two ends. Germline V gene lookup returns CDR1 MNHEY and CDR2 SVGEGT. This CDR3 has 13 amino acids. CDR3 protein: CASSADIPTEAFF. Written as DNA, the CDR3 is TGTGCCAGCAGTGCAGACATCCCCACTGAAGCTTTCTTT.

The J gene is TRBJ1-2, the V gene TRBV5-4; D perhaps matches TRBD1 (6 bases). The CDR3 has 15 residues. The germline V gene has CDR1 SGHNT and CDR2 YYREEE (reference sequence). V was shortened by 4 bases and J by 5 bases, with 18 bases between the two germline ends. The CDR3 coding sequence is TGTGCCAGCAGCGAGCAGAACAGGGATGGGTATGGCTACACCTTC. Translated: CASSEQNRDGYGYTF.